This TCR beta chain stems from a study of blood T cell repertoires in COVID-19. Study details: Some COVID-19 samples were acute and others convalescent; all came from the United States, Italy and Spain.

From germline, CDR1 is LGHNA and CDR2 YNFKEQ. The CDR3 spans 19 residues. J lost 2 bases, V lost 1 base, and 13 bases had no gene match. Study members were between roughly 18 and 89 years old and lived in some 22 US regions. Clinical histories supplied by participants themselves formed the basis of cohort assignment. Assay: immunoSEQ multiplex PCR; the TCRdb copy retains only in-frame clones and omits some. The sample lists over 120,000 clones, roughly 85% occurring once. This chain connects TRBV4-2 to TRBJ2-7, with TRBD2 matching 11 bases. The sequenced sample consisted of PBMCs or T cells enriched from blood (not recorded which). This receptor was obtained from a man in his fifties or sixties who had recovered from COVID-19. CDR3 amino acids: CASSQALTTSGGRTYEQYV. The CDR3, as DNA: TGTGCCAGCAGCCAAGCACTCACCACTAGCGGGGGTCGAACCTACGAGCAGTACGTC.